This TCR beta chain was retrieved from a study of shared clonotypes between healthy human individuals. As originally analysed: Filtering was not the same, since immunoSEQ gave junction-only sequences without quality scores. Clones were sequenced by immunoSEQ multiplex PCR, and TCRdb holds only the in-frame ones, with some missing. V, J and clone size were drawn from that table, and D and trimming were deduced from the DNA. The data show roughly 2.4 million clones, around 95% seen once. Notes on this clone: The antigen remains unidentified.

Whole-study findings and limits: For sorted subsets, rarefaction showed incomplete sequencing despite large depth.

V shed 6 bases and J shed 3 bases, with 9 bases lying between them. The CDR3 length is 12 residues. CDR1 and CDR2 (germline): MNHEY, SVGAGI. Every donor, a Caucasian adult, lived in Nashville, Tennessee. This chain connects TRBV6-5 to TRBJ2-7, with D perhaps matching TRBD1 (6 bases). This TCR derives from a young man in good health. Sequenced: naive CD4+ T cells sorted from blood. Subset described: CD45RA+ positively selected. CDR3 bases: TGTGCCAGCAGGAGGGGGTACTACGAGCAGTACTTC. The encoded protein is CASRRGYYEQYF.